The sequence of this TCR beta chain was determined in a study of blood T cells in healthy people across ages. Study-level findings and limits: More naive CD4+ cells and higher diversity were found in long-lived than in aged donors. Naive and antigen-experienced cells were not separated, limiting conclusive comparison.

The length of the CDR3 is 15 residues. The V gene's germline CDR1 is SGHRS and CDR2 YFSETQ. Trimming took 4 bases from V and 0 from J; bases not matched to a gene: 3. With a J-beta primer mix and a sample-barcoded 5' primer, a second PCR ran about 6 to 11 cycles. Template switching added a 12-random-nucleotide identifier to every cDNA molecule. TCRdb used MiXCR to reprocess the 5' RACE reads, holding one entry per CDR3 protein. Of hundreds of thousands of distinct CDR3 sequences in the sample, roughly 56% were seen once. Per sample, extraction of total RNA gave at least 5.5 micrograms in every case. Concerning this clonotype: Its antigen is not identified.

Sequenced: blood. V is TRBV5-1 and J is TRBJ2-1; 8 nucleotides line up with TRBD2. The TCR originated in a man in his forties or fifties in good health. CDR3 in amino acids: CASSNAGGSYNEQFF. The CDR3 coding sequence is TGCGCCAGCAGCAACGCGGGGGGCTCCTACAATGAGCAGTTCTTC.